This T cell receptor (beta chain) was captured by sequencing in a study of blood T cell repertoires in COVID-19. Overall study: The United States, Italy and Spain supplied acute and convalescent COVID-19 samples. In each case, the material was cDNA or gDNA derived from T cells, B-cell-depleted T cells, or PBMCs.

Authors' data handling: For nucleated cells, counts were estimated from reference gene primer amplification. Assay used: immunoSEQ multiplex PCR; TCRdb lists only in-frame clones, some missing. The V and J calls and clone size were taken over from that table, and D and trimming were inferred from the DNA. There are about 74,000 clones in the sample; 70% to 90% occur only once, and roughly 1.9% lies in the top ten. The CDR3 is 18 residues long. The V gene lost 4 bases and the J gene lost 7 bases, with 25 bases spanning the gap. The specimen sequenced was peripheral blood. The clonotype was recovered from an elderly woman with active or convalescent COVID-19. The genes are TRBV23-1 and TRBJ2-2, with D possibly matching TRBD2 (6 bases). TRBV23-1 is an ORF for which the function is uncertain. The CDR3: CASSPPGVAELHIGELFF. For the CDR3, the DNA is TGCGCCAGCAGTCCGCCCGGCGTAGCGGAACTCCACATCGGGGAGCTGTTTTTT.